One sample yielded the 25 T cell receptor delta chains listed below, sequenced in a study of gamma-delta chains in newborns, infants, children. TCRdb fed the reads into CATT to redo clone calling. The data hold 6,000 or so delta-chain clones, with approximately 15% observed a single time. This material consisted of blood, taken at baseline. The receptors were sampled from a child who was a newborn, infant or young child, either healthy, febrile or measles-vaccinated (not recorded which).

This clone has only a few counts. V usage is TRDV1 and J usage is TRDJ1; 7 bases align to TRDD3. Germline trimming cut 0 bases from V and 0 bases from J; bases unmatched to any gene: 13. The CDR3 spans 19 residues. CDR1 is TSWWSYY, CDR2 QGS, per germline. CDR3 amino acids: CALGELTILGVFYTDKLIF. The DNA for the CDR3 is TGTGCTCTTGGGGAACTCACGATCCTGGGGGTCTTTTACACCGATAAACTCATCTTT.

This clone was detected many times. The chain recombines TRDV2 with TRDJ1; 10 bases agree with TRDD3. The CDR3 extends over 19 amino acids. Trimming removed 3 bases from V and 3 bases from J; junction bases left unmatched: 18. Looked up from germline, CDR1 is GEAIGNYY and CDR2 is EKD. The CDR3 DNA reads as TGTGCCTGTGACGGAGCAGAGAGGGGGATACGAGATGTTCCCGATAAACTCATCTTT. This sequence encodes CACDGAERGIRDVPDKLIF.

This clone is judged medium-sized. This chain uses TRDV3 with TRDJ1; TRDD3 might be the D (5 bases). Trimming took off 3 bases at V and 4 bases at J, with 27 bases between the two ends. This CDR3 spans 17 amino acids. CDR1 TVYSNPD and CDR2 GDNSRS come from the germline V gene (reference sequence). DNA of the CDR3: TGTGCCTTACCAGGAGAGGGGGCCTTAGGAACCCGCGATAAACTCATCTTT. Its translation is CALPGEGALGTRDKLIF. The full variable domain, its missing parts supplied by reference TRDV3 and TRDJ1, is CDKVTQSSPDQTVASGSEVVLLCTYDTVYSNPDLFWYRIRPDYSFQFVFYGDNSRSEGADFTQGRFSVKHILTQKAFHLVISPVRTEDSATYYCALPGEGALGTRDKLIFGKGTRVTVEP.

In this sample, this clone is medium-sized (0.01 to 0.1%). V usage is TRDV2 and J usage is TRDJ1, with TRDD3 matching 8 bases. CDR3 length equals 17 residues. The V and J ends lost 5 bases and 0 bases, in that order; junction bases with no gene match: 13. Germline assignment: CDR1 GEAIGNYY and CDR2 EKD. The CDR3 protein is CACAPLGGLPNTDKLIF. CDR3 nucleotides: TGTGCCTGTGCGCCACTGGGGGGACTCCCGAACACCGATAAACTCATCTTT.

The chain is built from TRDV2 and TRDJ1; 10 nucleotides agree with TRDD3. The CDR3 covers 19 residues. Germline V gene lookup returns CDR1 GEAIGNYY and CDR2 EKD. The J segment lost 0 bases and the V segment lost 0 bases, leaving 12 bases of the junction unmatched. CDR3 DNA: TGTGCCTGTGACACCGTGGGGCTGGGGGATAAGGGGTACACCGATAAACTCATCTTT. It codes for CACDTVGLGDKGYTDKLIF.

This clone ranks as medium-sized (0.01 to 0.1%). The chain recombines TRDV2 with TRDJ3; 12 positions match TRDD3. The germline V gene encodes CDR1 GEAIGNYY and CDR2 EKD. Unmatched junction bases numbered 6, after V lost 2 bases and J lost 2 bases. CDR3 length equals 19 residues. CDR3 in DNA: TGTGCCTGTGACATCCTGGGGGATACGGGTACCTGGGACACCCGACAGATGTTTTTC. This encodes CACDILGDTGTWDTRQMFF.

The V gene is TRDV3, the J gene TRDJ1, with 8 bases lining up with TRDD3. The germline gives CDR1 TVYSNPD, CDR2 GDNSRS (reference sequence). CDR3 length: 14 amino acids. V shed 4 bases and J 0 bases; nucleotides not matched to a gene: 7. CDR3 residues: CASTGGRYTDKLIF. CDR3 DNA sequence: TGTGCCTCTACTGGGGGTCGTTACACCGATAAACTCATCTTT.

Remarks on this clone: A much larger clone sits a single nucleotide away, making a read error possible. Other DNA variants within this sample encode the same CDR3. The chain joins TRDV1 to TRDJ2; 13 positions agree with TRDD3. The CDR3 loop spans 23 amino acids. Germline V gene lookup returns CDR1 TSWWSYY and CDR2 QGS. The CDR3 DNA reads TGTGCTCTTGGGGAACGGACCCCTTACTGGGGGATACGGTGGATCTCTTTGACGGCACAACTCTTCTTT. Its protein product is CALGERTPYWGIRWISLTAQLFF.

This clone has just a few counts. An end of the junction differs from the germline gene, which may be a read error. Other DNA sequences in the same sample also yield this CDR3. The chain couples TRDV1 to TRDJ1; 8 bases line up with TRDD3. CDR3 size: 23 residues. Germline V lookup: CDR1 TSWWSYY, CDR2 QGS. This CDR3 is CALEEPPTTYFATGGPHTDKLIF. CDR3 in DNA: TGTGCTCTTGAGGAACCCCCCACCACCTACTTTGCAACTGGGGGCCCACACACCGATAAACTCATCTTT.

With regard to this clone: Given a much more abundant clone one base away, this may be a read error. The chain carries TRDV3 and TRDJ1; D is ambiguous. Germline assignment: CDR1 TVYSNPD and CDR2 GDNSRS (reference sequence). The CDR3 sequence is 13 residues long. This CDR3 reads CALAPPYTDNLIF. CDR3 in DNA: TGTGCCCTGGCCCCGCCGTACACCGATAACCTCATCTTT.

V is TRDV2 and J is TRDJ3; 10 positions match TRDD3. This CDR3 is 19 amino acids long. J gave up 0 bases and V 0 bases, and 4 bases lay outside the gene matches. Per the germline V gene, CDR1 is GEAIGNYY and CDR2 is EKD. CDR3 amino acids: CACDTLLGDSSWDTRQMFF. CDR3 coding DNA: TGTGCCTGTGACACCCTACTGGGGGATTCCTCCTGGGACACCCGACAGATGTTTTTC.

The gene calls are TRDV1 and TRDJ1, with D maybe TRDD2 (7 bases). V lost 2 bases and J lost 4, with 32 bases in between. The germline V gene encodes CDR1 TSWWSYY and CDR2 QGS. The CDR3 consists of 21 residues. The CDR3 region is CALGEDPRYLPPVGACDKLIF. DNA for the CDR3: TGTGCTCTTGGGGAAGACCCCCGATACCTTCCTCCGGTGGGGGCCTGCGATAAACTCATCTTT.

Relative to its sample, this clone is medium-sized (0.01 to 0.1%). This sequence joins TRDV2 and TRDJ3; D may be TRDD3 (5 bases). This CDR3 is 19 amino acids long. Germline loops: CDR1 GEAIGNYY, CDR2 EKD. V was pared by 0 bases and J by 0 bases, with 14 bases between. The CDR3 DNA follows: TGTGCCTGTGACACCCCGGGGACTCGTAGCTCCTGGGACACCCGACAGATGTTTTTC. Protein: CACDTPGTRSSWDTRQMFF.

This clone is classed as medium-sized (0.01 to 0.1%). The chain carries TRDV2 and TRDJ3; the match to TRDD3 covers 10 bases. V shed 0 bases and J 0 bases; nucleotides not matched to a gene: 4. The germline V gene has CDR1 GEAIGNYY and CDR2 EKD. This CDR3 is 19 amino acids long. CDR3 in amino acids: CACDTVLGDVSWDTRQMFF. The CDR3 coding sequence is TGTGCCTGTGACACCGTACTGGGGGATGTCTCCTGGGACACCCGACAGATGTTTTTC.

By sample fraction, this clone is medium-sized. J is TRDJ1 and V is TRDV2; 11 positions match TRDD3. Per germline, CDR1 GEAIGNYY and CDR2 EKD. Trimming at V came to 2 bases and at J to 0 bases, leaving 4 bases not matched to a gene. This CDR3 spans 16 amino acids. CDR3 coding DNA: TGTGCCTGTGACAAACTGGGGGATAGGTACACCGATAAACTCATCTTT. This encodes CACDKLGDRYTDKLIF.

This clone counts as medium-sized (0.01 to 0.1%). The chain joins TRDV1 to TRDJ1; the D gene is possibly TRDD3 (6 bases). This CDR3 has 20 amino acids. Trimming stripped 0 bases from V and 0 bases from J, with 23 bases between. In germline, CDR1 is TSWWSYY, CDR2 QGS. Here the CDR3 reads CALGELLRLGGLPYTDKLIF. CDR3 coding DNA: TGTGCTCTTGGGGAACTGTTAAGGTTAGGGGGACTACCGTACACCGATAAACTCATCTTT.

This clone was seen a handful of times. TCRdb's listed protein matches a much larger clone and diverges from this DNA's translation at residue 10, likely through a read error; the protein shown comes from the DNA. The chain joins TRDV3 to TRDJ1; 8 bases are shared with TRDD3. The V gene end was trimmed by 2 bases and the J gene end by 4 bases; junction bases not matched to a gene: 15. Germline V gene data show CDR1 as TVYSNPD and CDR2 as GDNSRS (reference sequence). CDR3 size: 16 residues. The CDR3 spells CAFRPQYWGLRDKLIF. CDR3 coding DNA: TGTGCCTTTCGCCCTCAGTACTGGGGGTTACGCGATAAACTCATCTTT.

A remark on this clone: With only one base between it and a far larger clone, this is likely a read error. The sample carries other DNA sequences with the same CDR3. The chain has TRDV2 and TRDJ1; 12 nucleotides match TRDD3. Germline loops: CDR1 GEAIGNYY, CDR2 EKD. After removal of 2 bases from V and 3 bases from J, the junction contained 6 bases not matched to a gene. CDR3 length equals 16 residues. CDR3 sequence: CACDSLGDTQPDKLIF. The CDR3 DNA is TGTGCCTGTGACAGCCTGGGGGATACGCAGCCCGATAAACTCATCTTT.

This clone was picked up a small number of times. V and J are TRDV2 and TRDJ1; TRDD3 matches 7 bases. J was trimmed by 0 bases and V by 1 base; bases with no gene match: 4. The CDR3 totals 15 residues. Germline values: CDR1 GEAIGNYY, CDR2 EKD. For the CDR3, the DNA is TGTGCCTGTGACACGGTGGGGGAGCACACCGATAAACTCATCTTT. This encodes CACDTVGEHTDKLIF.

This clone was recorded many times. The CDR3 sequence is CACDTVSRPGGRPWDTRQMFF. As DNA, the CDR3 is TGTGCCTGTGACACCGTGTCAAGACCTGGGGGTCGACCCTGGGACACCCGACAGATGTTTTTC. The chain carries TRDV2 and TRDJ3; 7 bases match TRDD3. The V gene's germline CDR1 is GEAIGNYY and CDR2 EKD. The CDR3 length is 21 residues. V was clipped by 0 bases and J by 2 bases; unmatched bases: 15.

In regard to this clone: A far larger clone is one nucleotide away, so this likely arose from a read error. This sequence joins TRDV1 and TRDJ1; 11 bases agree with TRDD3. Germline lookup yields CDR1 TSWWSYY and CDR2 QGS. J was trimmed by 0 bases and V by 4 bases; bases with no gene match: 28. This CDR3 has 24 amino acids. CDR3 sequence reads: CALGVYHPVAFYWGISPYTDKLIF. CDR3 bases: TGTGCTCTTGGGGTGTACCATCCGGTCGCATTCTACTGGGGGATATCCCCATACACCGATAAACTCATCTTT.

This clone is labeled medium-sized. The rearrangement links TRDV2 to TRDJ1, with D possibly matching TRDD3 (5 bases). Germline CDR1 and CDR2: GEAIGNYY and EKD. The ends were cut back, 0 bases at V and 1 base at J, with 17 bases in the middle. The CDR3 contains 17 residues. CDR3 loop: CACDTVGSEGGTDKLIF. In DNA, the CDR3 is TGTGCCTGTGACACCGTCGGAAGTGAAGGGGGCACCGATAAACTCATCTTT.

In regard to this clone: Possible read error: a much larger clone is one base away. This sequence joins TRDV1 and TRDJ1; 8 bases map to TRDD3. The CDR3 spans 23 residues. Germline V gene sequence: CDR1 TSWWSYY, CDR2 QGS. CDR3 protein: CALGEQVSYFYWGVLWNTDKLIF. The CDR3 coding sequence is TGTGCTCTTGGGGAACAAGTCTCCTACTTTTACTGGGGGGTATTATGGAACACAGATAAACTCATCTTT.

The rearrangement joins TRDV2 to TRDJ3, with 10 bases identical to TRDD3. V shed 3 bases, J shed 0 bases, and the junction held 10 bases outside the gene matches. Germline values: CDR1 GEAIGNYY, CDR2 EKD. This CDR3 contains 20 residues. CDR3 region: CACDFVLGDSSSWDTRQMFF. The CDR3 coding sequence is TGTGCCTGTGACTTCGTACTGGGGGATTCGAGCTCCTGGGACACCCGACAGATGTTTTTC.

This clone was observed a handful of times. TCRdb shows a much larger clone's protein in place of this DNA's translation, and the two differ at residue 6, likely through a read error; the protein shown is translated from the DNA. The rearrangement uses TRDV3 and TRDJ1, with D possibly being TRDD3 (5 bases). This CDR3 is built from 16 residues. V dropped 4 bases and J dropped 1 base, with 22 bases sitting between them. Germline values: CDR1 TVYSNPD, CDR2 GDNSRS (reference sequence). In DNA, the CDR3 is TGTGCCTGCCGAGGGGAATACTGGATGATCACCGATAAACTCATCTTT. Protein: CACRGEYWMITDKLIF.